One sample yielded the 6 T cell receptor beta chains listed below, sequenced in a study of blood T cells in healthy people across ages. Then a second PCR, running roughly 7 to 11 cycles, was carried out with a sample-barcoded 5' primer and a J-beta primer mix. TCRdb processed the 5' RACE reads anew with MiXCR; each CDR3 protein has one entry. Here the sample spans about 1.5 million distinct CDR3 sequences, roughly two fifths being singletons. Source material: blood. The receptors were gathered from a woman younger than 30 in good health.

In nucleotides, the CDR3 is TGTGCCAGCAGCTCTAGCCCGGGACACCTCCCGGGCGGCTACACCTTC. Translating it yields CASSSSPGHLPGGYTF. The J gene is TRBJ1-2, the V gene TRBV7-9; a possible D gene is TRBD1 (6 bases). This CDR3 is built from 16 residues. Germline CDR1 reads SEHNR; CDR2 reads FQNEAQ (reference sequence). V was trimmed by 4 bases and J by 8 bases, leaving 23 bases between them.

The chain's CDR3 is CASSTWDRGTYNEQFF. CDR3 sequence (DNA): TGTGCCAGCAGCACCTGGGACAGGGGGACCTACAATGAGCAGTTCTTC. The V call is TRBV7-8, the J call TRBJ2-1, with 11 bases identical to TRBD1. Per germline, CDR1 SGHVS and CDR2 FQNEAQ. V shed 5 bases and J 2 bases; nucleotides not matched to a gene: 5. CDR3 size: 16 residues.

The V gene is TRBV21-1, the J gene TRBJ2-6; no check of the table's D call, TRBD1, against the DNA was made. TRBV21-1 has pseudogene status. This CDR3 is 16 amino acids long. CDR3 nucleotides: TGTGCCAGCAGCGTCGACAGGGTCTCTGGGGCCAACGTCCTGACTTTC. Translated: CASSVDRVSGANVLTF.

V is TRBV29-1 and J is TRBJ2-7; D gene uncertain. CDR3 size: 13 residues. Trimming took off 6 bases at V and 2 bases at J, with 14 bases between the two ends. Germline V gene data show CDR1 as SQVTM and CDR2 as ANQGSEA. DNA for the CDR3: TGCAGCGTCATAGACGGAGTCACCTACGAGCAGTACTTC. It encodes CSVIDGVTYEQYF.

V and J are TRBV4-3 and TRBJ2-1; D possibly matches TRBD1 or TRBD2 (5 bases each). The length of the CDR3 is 16 residues. From germline, CDR1 is LGHNA and CDR2 YSLEER. V was shortened by 1 base and J by 0 bases, with 10 bases between the two germline ends. The CDR3 region is CASSQGRGYSYNEQFF. The CDR3 nucleotides read TGCGCCAGCAGCCAAGGTCGGGGCTACTCCTACAATGAGCAGTTCTTC.

The V call is TRBV7-9, the J call TRBJ2-4; 10 nucleotides align to TRBD1. Judging by the DNA end, TRBJ2-7 fits better; the J call may be wrong. Germline V gene data show CDR1 as SEHNR and CDR2 as FQNEAQ (reference sequence). This CDR3 spans 16 amino acids. CDR3 loop: CASSLGPGQGNCEQYF. CDR3 nucleotide sequence: TGTGCCAGCAGCTTAGGTCCGGGACAGGGGAATTGCGAGCAGTACTTC.